The source of this T cell receptor beta chain is a study of CD8+ T cells in alopecia areata. For the study at large: Treated patients were given oral tofacitinib, which was dosed at 5 to 10 mg twice daily.

The V gene's germline CDR1 is MNHNS and CDR2 SASEGT. The CDR3 runs 14 residues. Trimming stripped 4 bases from V and 4 bases from J, with 13 bases between. RNA was extracted and reverse transcribed into cDNA as the sequencing template. Data came from immunoSEQ multiplex PCR; TCRdb stores just in-frame clones and leaves some out. The sample has 150,000 or so clones; 55% to 75% are singletons. Treatment in this sample: oral pan-JAK inhibitor, 5-10 mg twice daily. Sampling of alopecia areata patients yielded lesional scalp punch biopsies as well as peripheral blood. The TCR was taken from a human donor with alopecia areata. The specimen was CD4+ T cells sorted from blood, collected at week 4, from a patient treated with tofacitinib. The V gene is TRBV6-1, the J gene TRBJ1-1; TRBD1 is a possible D gene (5 bases). The CDR3: CASSVGGSSTEAFF. CDR3 sequence (DNA): TGTGCCAGCAGTGTTGGGGGTTCGAGCACTGAAGCTTTCTTT.